The 21 T cell receptor beta chains in this list originate from one sample, sequenced in a study of T cell responses to AZD1222 COVID-19 vaccine. The method was immunoSEQ multiplex PCR; TCRdb's version includes in-frame clones alone and lacks a portion of them. The sample consists of around 140,000 clones, more than 80% of them appearing once. The sequencing used peripheral blood, collected on day 0 of AZD1222 vaccination. The source of these receptors is an adult in good health.

The chain combines TRBV3-1 (or the pseudogene TRBV3-2) with TRBJ2-5; 9 positions agree with TRBD1. The CDR3 sequence is 16 residues long. CDR1 and CDR2 from the germline V gene are LGHDT and YNNKEL (reference sequence). J was trimmed by 2 bases and V by 4 bases; bases with no gene match: 8. DNA of the CDR3: TGTGCCAGCAGCCCCCACCGGGACAGGGTACAAGAGACCCAGTACTTC. Protein: CASSPHRDRVQETQYF.

In this sample, this clone turned up a few times. The V gene is TRBV2, the J gene TRBJ2-5; no clear D gene. The CDR3 length is 9 residues. The germline V gene has CDR1 SNHLY and CDR2 FYNNEI. Trimming pared 5 bases from V and 10 bases from J, leaving 5 bases between. This CDR3 reads CASSPGQYF. CDR3 in DNA: TGTGCCAGCAGTCCCGGCCAGTACTTC.

This clone occurred once. The J gene is TRBJ1-2, the V gene TRBV5-1; D remains unclear. The CDR3 contains 14 residues. The V gene's germline CDR1 is SGHRS and CDR2 YFSETQ. The V and J ends lost 0 bases and 8 bases respectively, with 14 bases between them. In nucleotides, the CDR3 is TGCGCCAGCAGCTTGGAGGATGGAGTTCGGGGCTACACCTTC. Encoded protein: CASSLEDGVRGYTF.

The CDR3 DNA reads TGCGCCAGCAGCCAAGATAGAGGGGGCCTGAACACTGAAGCTTTCTTT. The encoded protein is CASSQDRGGLNTEAFF. The V gene is TRBV4-1, the J gene TRBJ1-1; 7 positions match TRBD1. The CDR3 sequence is 16 residues long. Trimming took 0 bases from V and 0 from J; bases not matched to a gene: 4. Per germline, CDR1 MGHRA and CDR2 YSYEKL.

In DNA form, the CDR3 reads TGTGCCACCAGTGACCCCACAGGGGGGGCTAGCGGGGAGCTGTTTTTT. It specifies CATSDPTGGASGELFF. The genes are TRBV24-1 and TRBJ2-2, with D perhaps TRBD1 (8 bases). With 4 bases removed from V and 7 bases from J, the gap between germline ends came to 18 bases. The V gene's germline CDR1 is KGHDR and CDR2 SFDVKD. The length of the CDR3 is 16 residues.

The genes are TRBV19 and TRBJ2-5; TRBD2 agrees at 7 bases. J gave up 7 bases and V 3 bases, and 5 bases lay outside the gene matches. CDR1 is LNHDA and CDR2 is SQIVND in the germline V gene (reference sequence). The CDR3 is 13 residues long. The CDR3, as DNA: TGTGCCAGTAGTATGGGAGGGGTGGGGACCCAGTACTTC. It encodes CASSMGGVGTQYF.

The rearrangement joins TRBV15 to TRBJ1-3; D remains unclear. The germline gives CDR1 LNHNV, CDR2 YYDKDF (reference sequence). The CDR3 is made up of 16 amino acids. Deletions cut 0 bases from V and 2 bases from J, with 11 bases between. The CDR3 protein is CATSRDLGGTGNTIYF. The CDR3 nucleotides read TGTGCCACCAGCAGAGATTTAGGCGGGACTGGAAACACCATATATTTT.

V is TRBV5-6 and J is TRBJ1-5; 9 bases agree with TRBD1. The CDR3 is 12 residues long. The V gene's germline CDR1 is SGHDT and CDR2 YYEEEE. V lost 3 bases, J lost 9 bases, and 1 base stayed unmatched. The CDR3 DNA reads as TGTGCCAGCAGCTGGGGACAGGGGCCCCAGCATTTT. It is translated as CASSWGQGPQHF.

This rearrangement joins TRBV5-1 to TRBJ2-3; TRBD2 aligns across 9 bases. CDR1 is SGHRS, CDR2 YFSETQ, per germline. The ends lost 0 bases at V and 5 bases at J; junction bases unmatched: 1. CDR3 length: 14 residues. The CDR3 reads CASSLGLAEDTQYF. The CDR3, as DNA: TGCGCCAGCAGCTTGGGACTAGCGGAAGATACGCAGTATTTT. The whole variable domain, filled in from reference TRBV5-1 and TRBJ2-3, reads KAGVTQTPRYLIKTRGQQVTLSCSPISGHRSVSWYQQTPGQGLQFLFEYFSETQRNKGNFPGRFSGRQFSNSRSEMNVSTLELGDSALYLCASSLGLAEDTQYFGPGTRLTVL.

The chain joins TRBV18 to TRBJ2-2; maybe TRBD1 (5 bases). The V end was cut by 0 bases, the J end by 1 base, with 6 bases between. The length of the CDR3 is 15 residues. The germline V gene encodes CDR1 KGHSH and CDR2 LQKENI. CDR3 in DNA: TGTGCCAGCTCACCACCAGGGGTGAACACCGGGGAGCTGTTTTTT. As protein: CASSPPGVNTGELFF.

This clone was observed once. V is TRBV12-3 or TRBV12-4 and J is TRBJ1-2; D call uncertain. V lost 8 bases to trimming and J lost 0 bases, with 7 bases between them. The CDR3 consists of 12 residues. The CDR3 DNA sequence: TGTGCCAGCGGTCGAACTAACTATGGCTACACCTTC. Translation: CASGRTNYGYTF.

This sequence joins TRBV28 and TRBJ1-1, with 7 bases identical to TRBD1. Germline values: CDR1 MDHEN, CDR2 SYDVKM. V lost 8 bases to trimming and J lost 6 bases; unmatched junction nucleotides: 12. There are 14 residues in the CDR3. The CDR3 DNA sequence: TGTGCCAGCCAGGGGGTGCCCCGGGCGGCTGAAGCTTTCTTT. Translating gives CASQGVPRAAEAFF.

The V gene is TRBV12-5, the J gene TRBJ1-2; tentatively, D is TRBD1 (5 bases). Germline CDR1 and CDR2: LGHNT and FRNRAP. V gave up 0 bases and J gave up 7 bases, with 24 bases separating them. CDR3 length: 18 residues. The CDR3 spells CASGLVPYQIGHGGGYTF. In DNA form, the CDR3 reads TGTGCTAGTGGTTTGGTCCCCTACCAGATCGGACACGGGGGTGGCTACACCTTC.

In the case of this clone: The same CDR3 is also encoded by other DNA sequences in this sample. The chain carries TRBV7-9 and TRBJ1-1; 8 positions agree with TRBD1. Germline-derived CDR1 and CDR2 are SEHNR and FQNEAQ (reference sequence). With 3 bases clipped from V and 1 base from J, the junction kept 1 base outside the gene matches. This CDR3 has 14 residues. CDR3 sequence (DNA): TGTGCCAGCAGCTTCGGACAGGGGAACACTGAAGCTTTCTTT. Its translation: CASSFGQGNTEAFF. The entire variable domain, with the rest obtained from reference TRBV7-9 and TRBJ1-1, is as follows: DTGVSQNPRHKITKRGQNVTFRCDPISEHNRLYWYRQTLGQGPEFLTYFQNEAQLEKSRLLSDRFSAERPKGSFSTLEIQRTEQGDSAMYLCASSFGQGNTEAFFGQGTRLTVV.

The chain links TRBV7-3 to TRBJ2-2; D gene ambiguous. V was shortened by 5 bases and J by 5 bases, with 18 bases between the two germline ends. Per germline, CDR1 SGHTA and CDR2 FQGTGA. This CDR3 has 16 amino acids. CDR3 sequence reads: CASSPNRRSGTGELFF. CDR3 nucleotides: TGTGCCAGCAGCCCTAACCGGAGATCTGGGACCGGGGAGCTGTTTTTT.

The chain joins TRBV4-2 to TRBJ2-3; 13 nucleotides align to TRBD2. The CDR3 consists of 15 residues. V gave up 2 bases and J gave up 4 bases; unmatched junction bases: 0. Germline V gene sequence: CDR1 LGHNA, CDR2 YNFKEQ. CDR3 sequence reads: CASSQTSGGADTQYF. The CDR3 nucleotides read TGTGCCAGCAGCCAAACTAGCGGGGGGGCAGATACGCAGTATTTT.

In its sample, this clone was seen once. Other DNA sequences in the sample encode the same CDR3. This rearrangement joins TRBV6-5 to TRBJ1-1; D call uncertain. The CDR3 contains 12 residues. CDR1 is MNHEY and CDR2 is SVGAGI in the germline V gene. Trimming stripped 4 bases from V and 0 bases from J, with 3 bases between. The CDR3 DNA reads TGTGCCAGCAGTTTTTTGAACACTGAAGCTTTCTTT. Translating gives CASSFLNTEAFF.

The CDR3 here is CASSQTGTGKVEQYF. The CDR3, as DNA: TGCGCCAGCAGCCAAACCGGGACAGGGAAGGTCGAGCAGTACTTC. J is TRBJ2-7 and V is TRBV4-1, with TRBD1 matching over 9 bases. Germline assignment: CDR1 MGHRA and CDR2 YSYEKL. With 2 bases clipped from V and 6 bases from J, the junction kept 8 bases outside the gene matches. This CDR3 is built from 15 residues.

The chain has TRBV4-2 and TRBJ1-1; D is unclear. The CDR3 extends over 14 amino acids. CDR1 and CDR2 from the germline V gene are LGHNA and YNFKEQ. V shed 0 bases and J shed 0 bases, with 5 bases lying between them. For the CDR3, the DNA is TGTGCCAGCAGCCAAGATCCCCTGAACACTGAAGCTTTCTTT. Protein product: CASSQDPLNTEAFF.

CDR3 sequence (DNA): TGTGCCAGTAGGATTACAGGGGCGGGTGAGCAGTTCTTC. Protein product: CASRITGAGEQFF. The chain employs TRBV19 and TRBJ2-1; 7 nucleotides align to TRBD1. Germline V lookup: CDR1 LNHDA, CDR2 SQIVND (reference sequence). V lost 6 bases to trimming and J lost 9 bases; unmatched junction nucleotides: 8. This CDR3 region has 13 residues.

For the CDR3, the DNA is TGTGCCAGCAGTTTAGCTGGAACTAGCAGTGGTACTTTCAATGAGCAGTTCTTC. Amino acids: CASSLAGTSSGTFNEQFF. This chain links TRBV27 with TRBJ2-1, with a possible D match to TRBD2 (6 bases). Trimming removed 2 bases from V and 6 bases from J, with 23 bases in between. CDR3 length: 18 residues. Germline V gene sequence: CDR1 MNHEY, CDR2 SMNVEV (reference sequence).